This TCR beta chain appears in the sequencing data of a study of OX40 agonist ivuxolimab in advanced cancers. Study-wide context: Intravenous ivuxolimab was administered to patients every 2 weeks at 0.01 to 10 mg/kg. A partial response was reached by three patients: one with hepatocellular carcinoma and two with cutaneous melanoma. The diagnoses of dose-escalation patients were hepatocellular carcinoma, melanoma, renal cell or head and neck cancer.

V dropped 0 bases and J dropped 6; count of bases not matched to a gene: 7. The CDR3 is made up of 16 amino acids. CDR1 and CDR2 from the germline V gene are SGDLS and YYNGEE. TCRdb's table, derived via immunoSEQ multiplex PCR, lists solely in-frame clones and lacks some. The data show about 150,000 clones, 90% to 95% seen once. The sample holds one count of this clone. Sequencing used CD4+ or CD8+ T cells sorted from blood, obtained in a trial of the OX40 agonist ivuxolimab. This sequence was found in an adult with an advanced solid tumor such as melanoma, head and neck, liver or kidney cancer. The chain joins TRBV9 to TRBJ2-7, with 12 positions matching TRBD1. The CDR3 is CASSVARDRGRGEQYF. The DNA of the CDR3 is TGTGCCAGCAGCGTAGCAAGGGACAGGGGGCGCGGCGAGCAGTACTTC. The whole variable domain, remainder taken from reference TRBV9 and TRBJ2-7, is DSGVTQTPKHLITATGQRVTLRCSPRSGDLSVYWYQQSLDQGLQFLIQYYNGEERAKGNILERFSAQQFPDLHSELNLSSLELGDSALYFCASSVARDRGRGEQYFGPGTRLTVT.